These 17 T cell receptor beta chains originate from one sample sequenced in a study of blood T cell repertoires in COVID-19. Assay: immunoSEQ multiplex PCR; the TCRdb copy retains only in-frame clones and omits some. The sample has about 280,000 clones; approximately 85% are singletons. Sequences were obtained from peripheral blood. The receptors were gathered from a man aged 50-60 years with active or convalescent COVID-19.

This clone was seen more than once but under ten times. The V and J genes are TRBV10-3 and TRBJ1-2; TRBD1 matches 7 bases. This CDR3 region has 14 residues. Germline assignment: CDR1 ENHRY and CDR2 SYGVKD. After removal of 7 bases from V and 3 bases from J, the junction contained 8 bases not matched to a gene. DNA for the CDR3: TGTGCCATCAAAGGGCAGGGGGTGGACTATGGCTACACCTTC. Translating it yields CAIKGQGVDYGYTF.

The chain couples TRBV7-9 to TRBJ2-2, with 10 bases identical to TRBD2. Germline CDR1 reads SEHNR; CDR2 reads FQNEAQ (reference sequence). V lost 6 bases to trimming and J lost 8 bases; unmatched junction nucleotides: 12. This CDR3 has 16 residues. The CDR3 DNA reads TGTGCCAGCAGACCTACTAGCGGGAACCCGGGGGGGGAGCTGTTTTTT. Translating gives CASRPTSGNPGGELFF. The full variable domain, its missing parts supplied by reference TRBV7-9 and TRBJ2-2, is DTGVSQNPRHKITKRGQNVTFRCDPISEHNRLYWYRQTLGQGPEFLTYFQNEAQLEKSRLLSDRFSAERPKGSFSTLEIQRTEQGDSAMYLCASRPTSGNPGGELFFGEGSRLTVL.

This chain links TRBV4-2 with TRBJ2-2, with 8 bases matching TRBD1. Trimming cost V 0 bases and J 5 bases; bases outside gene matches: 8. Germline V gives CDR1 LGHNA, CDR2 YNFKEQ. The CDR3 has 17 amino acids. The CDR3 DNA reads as TGTGCCAGCAGCCAAGACCCCCCAGGGGGCTCGACCGGGGAGCTGTTTTTT. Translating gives CASSQDPPGGSTGELFF.

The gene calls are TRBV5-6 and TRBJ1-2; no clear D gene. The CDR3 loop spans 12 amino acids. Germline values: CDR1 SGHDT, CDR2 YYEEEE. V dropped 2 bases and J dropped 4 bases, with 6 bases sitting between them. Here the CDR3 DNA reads TGTGCCAGCAGCTTTTCATTCTATGGCTACACCTTC. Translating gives CASSFSFYGYTF.

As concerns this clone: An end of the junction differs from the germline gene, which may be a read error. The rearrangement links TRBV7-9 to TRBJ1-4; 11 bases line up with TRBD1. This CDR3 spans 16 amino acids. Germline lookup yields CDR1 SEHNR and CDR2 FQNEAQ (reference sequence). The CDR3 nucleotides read TGTGCCAGCAGGAGGACAGGGGGCACAACAAATGAAAAACTGTTTTTT. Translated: CASRRTGGTTNEKLFF.

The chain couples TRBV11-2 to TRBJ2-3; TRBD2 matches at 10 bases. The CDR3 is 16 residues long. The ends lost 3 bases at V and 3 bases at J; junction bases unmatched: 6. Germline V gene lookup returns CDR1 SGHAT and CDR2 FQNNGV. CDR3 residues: CASSFVTGLATDTQYF. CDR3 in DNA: TGTGCCAGCAGCTTCGTCACGGGACTAGCGACAGATACGCAGTATTTT.

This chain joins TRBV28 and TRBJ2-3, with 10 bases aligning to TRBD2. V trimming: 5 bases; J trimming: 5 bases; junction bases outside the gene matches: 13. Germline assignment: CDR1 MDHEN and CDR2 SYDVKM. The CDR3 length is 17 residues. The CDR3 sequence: CASSTGTSVRGVDTQYF. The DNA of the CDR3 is TGTGCCAGCAGTACCGGGACTAGCGTGAGGGGGGTAGATACGCAGTATTTT.

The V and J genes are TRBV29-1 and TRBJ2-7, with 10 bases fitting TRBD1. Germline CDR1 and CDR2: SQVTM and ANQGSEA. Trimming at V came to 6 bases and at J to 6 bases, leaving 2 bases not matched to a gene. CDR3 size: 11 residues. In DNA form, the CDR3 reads TGCAGCGTCGGGGACAGGGGCGAGCAGTACTTC. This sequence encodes CSVGDRGEQYF.

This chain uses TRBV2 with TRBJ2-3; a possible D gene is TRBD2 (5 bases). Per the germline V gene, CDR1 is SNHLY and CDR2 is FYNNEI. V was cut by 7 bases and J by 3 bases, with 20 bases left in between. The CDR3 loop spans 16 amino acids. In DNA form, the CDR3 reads TGTGCCAGCACGCCTCCCGGAGCGGCGATTACAGATACGCAGTATTTT. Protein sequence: CASTPPGAAITDTQYF.

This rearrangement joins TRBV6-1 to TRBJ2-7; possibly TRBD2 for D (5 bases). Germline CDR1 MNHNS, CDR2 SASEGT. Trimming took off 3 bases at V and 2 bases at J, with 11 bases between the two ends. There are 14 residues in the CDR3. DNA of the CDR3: TGTGCCAGCAGTGAGTGGACGGGGACCTACGAGCAGTACTTC. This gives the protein CASSEWTGTYEQYF.

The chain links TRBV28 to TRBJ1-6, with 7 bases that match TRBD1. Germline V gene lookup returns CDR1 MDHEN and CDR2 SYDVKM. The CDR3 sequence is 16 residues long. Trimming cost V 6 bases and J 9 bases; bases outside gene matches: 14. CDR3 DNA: TGTGCCAGCAGCTATTCCCGCAGGGGGAAGGGTTCACCCCTCCACTTT. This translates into CASSYSRRGKGSPLHF.

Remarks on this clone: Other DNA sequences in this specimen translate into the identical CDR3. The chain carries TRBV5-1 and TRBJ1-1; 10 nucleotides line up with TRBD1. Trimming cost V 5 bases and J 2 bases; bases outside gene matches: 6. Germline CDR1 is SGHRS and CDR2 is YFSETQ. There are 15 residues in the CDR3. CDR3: CASSTRTGGNTEAFF. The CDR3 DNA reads TGCGCCAGCAGTACAAGGACAGGGGGAAACACTGAAGCTTTCTTT.

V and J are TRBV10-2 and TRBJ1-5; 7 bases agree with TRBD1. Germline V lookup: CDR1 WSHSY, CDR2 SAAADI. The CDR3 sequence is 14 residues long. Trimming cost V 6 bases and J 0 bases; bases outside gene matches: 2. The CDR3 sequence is CASRGTDSNQPQHF. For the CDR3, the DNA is TGCGCCAGCAGAGGGACAGATAGCAATCAGCCCCAGCATTTT.

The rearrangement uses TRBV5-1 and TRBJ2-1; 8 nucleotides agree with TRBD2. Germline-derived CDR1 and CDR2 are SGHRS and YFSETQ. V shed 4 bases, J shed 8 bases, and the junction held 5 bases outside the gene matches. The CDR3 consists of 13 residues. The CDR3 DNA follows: TGCGCCAGCAGCCGCAGCGGGAGCGATGAGCAGTTCTTC. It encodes CASSRSGSDEQFF.

This CDR3 is CASSLQHRGTEAFF. In DNA, the CDR3 is TGCGCCAGCAGCCTTCAACACAGGGGCACTGAAGCTTTCTTT. The chain has TRBV4-1 and TRBJ1-1; 7 nucleotides match TRBD1. Germline trimming cut 4 bases from V and 4 bases from J; bases unmatched to any gene: 6. Germline CDR1 reads MGHRA; CDR2 reads YSYEKL. The CDR3 runs 14 residues.

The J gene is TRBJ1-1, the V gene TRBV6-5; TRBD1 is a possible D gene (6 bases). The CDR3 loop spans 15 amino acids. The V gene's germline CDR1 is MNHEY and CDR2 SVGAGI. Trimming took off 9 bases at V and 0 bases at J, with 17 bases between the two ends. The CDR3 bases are TGTGCCAGTAGGAAGTGGGACACCTTGAACACTGAAGCTTTCTTT. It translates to CASRKWDTLNTEAFF.

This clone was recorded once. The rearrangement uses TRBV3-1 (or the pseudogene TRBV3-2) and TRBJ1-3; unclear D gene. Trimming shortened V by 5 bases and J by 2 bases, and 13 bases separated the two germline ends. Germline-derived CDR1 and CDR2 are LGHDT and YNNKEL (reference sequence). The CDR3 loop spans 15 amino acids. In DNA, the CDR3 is TGTGCCAGCAGCTACAACAGACCTGCTGGAAACACCATATATTTT. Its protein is CASSYNRPAGNTIYF.